This TCR beta chain came from a study of CD8 T cells in Susac syndrome. The CDR3 runs 13 residues. V lost 2 bases to trimming and J lost 0 bases, with 5 bases between them. Germline loops: CDR1 LGHNA, CDR2 YNFKEQ. Random hexamers were used to reverse transcribe the RNA input (about 0.5 to 1 ug). TCRdb recomputed calls from the immunoSEQ multiplex PCR reads with MiXCR, one row per CDR3 protein. The data show roughly 120,000 distinct CDR3 sequences, approximately 94% seen once. The authors sequenced TCR beta from blood CD8+ and CD4+ T cells. FACS enriched CD8+ TEMRA cells, while bulk CD8+ and CD4+ were negatively isolated.

The source is a human donor with multiple sclerosis. This sequence joins TRBV4-2 and TRBJ2-7; no clear D. Sequences were obtained from CD4+ T cells from PBMCs. This chain's CDR3 is CASSQSGSYEQYF. The CDR3 coding sequence is TGTGCCAGCAGCCAATCCGGCTCCTACGAGCAGTACTTC.